Shown below are 27 T cell receptor beta chains from a single sample sequenced in a study of Siglec-9 on CD8 T cells in melanoma. Profiled with immunoSEQ multiplex PCR; TCRdb holds only in-frame clones, not every one. The data contain about 33,000 clones, about 86% of them singletons. Material: Siglec-9- CD8+ T cells sorted from blood. The origin of the receptors is a human donor in good health.

This clone was detected once. This chain uses TRBV5-4 with TRBJ2-3; 9 bases align to TRBD2. Germline V lookup: CDR1 SGHNT, CDR2 YYREEE (reference sequence). Trimming at V came to 0 bases and at J to 5 bases, leaving 7 bases not matched to a gene. The CDR3 runs to 16 residues. CDR3 sequence: CASSLDGGRAEDTQYF. In nucleotides, the CDR3 is TGTGCCAGCAGCTTGGATGGCGGGAGGGCCGAAGATACGCAGTATTTT.

The gene calls are TRBV6-4 and TRBJ2-1, with 12 bases that match TRBD1. This CDR3 region has 16 residues. The ends lost 6 bases at V and 9 bases at J; junction bases unmatched: 12. CDR1 MRHNA and CDR2 SNTAGT come from the germline V gene. For the CDR3, the DNA is TGTGCCAGCAGCAACAACCCGGGACAGGGGGCGGGTGAGCAGTTCTTC. As protein: CASSNNPGQGAGEQFF.

V and J are TRBV19 and TRBJ2-5; TRBD1 is a possible D gene (6 bases). CDR1 and CDR2 (germline): LNHDA, SQIVND (reference sequence). The CDR3 has 14 residues. Trimming took off 6 bases at V and 2 bases at J, with 13 bases between the two ends. The CDR3 bases are TGTGCCAGTAGATCCCGGGACAATCAAGAGACCCAGTACTTC. Its protein product is CASRSRDNQETQYF.

CDR3 in amino acids: CAIRGRISYEQYF. In DNA form, the CDR3 reads TGTGCCATCAGAGGCAGGATTTCCTACGAGCAGTACTTC. V gene TRBV10-3 combines with J gene TRBJ2-7; unclear D gene. Germline assignment: CDR1 ENHRY and CDR2 SYGVKD. This CDR3 has 13 amino acids. Trimming took 6 bases from V and 1 from J, leaving 10 bases between them.

This chain joins TRBV6-6 and TRBJ2-7, with 7 bases fitting TRBD2. CDR1 is MNHNY, CDR2 SVGAGI, per germline (reference sequence). J gave up 2 bases and V 8 bases, and 9 bases lay outside the gene matches. This CDR3 comprises 14 residues. CDR3 bases: TGTGCCAGCCGAGAAGCGGGAACGGCCTACGAGCAGTACTTC. The encoded protein is CASREAGTAYEQYF.

The chain couples TRBV7-9 to TRBJ2-3; the match to TRBD1 covers 7 bases. Trimming removed 5 bases from V and 4 bases from J; junction bases left unmatched: 6. The CDR3 spans 14 residues. The germline V gene has CDR1 SEHNR and CDR2 FQNEAQ (reference sequence). CDR3: CASSADRAPDTQYF. Written as DNA, the CDR3 is TGTGCCAGCAGCGCCGACAGGGCCCCAGATACGCAGTATTTT.

The V and J genes are TRBV9 and TRBJ2-7, with a tentative D call TRBD2 (5 bases). CDR1 and CDR2 from the germline V gene are SGDLS and YYNGEE. CDR3 length: 15 residues. Trimming stripped 0 bases from V and 1 base from J, with 11 bases between. This CDR3 is CASSVEGRGSYEQYF. In DNA, the CDR3 is TGTGCCAGCAGCGTAGAAGGTCGCGGGTCCTACGAGCAGTACTTC.

The gene calls are TRBV9 and TRBJ1-2; TRBD1 is a possible D gene (6 bases). In germline, CDR1 is SGDLS, CDR2 YYNGEE. The CDR3 length is 16 residues. V was trimmed by 0 bases and J by 6 bases, leaving 18 bases between them. The CDR3 sequence is CASSVDPGTLRHGYTF. The CDR3 nucleotides read TGTGCCAGCAGCGTAGATCCCGGGACATTAAGACATGGCTACACCTTC.

The chain couples TRBV2 to TRBJ2-7; 7 positions match TRBD1. V gave up 6 bases and J gave up 2 bases; unmatched junction bases: 4. The germline gives CDR1 SNHLY, CDR2 FYNNEI. This CDR3 has 13 residues. CDR3 region: CASSQGQAYEQYF. CDR3 coding DNA: TGTGCCAGCAGCCAAGGACAGGCCTACGAGCAGTACTTC.

V gene TRBV7-9 combines with J gene TRBJ2-5; tentatively, D is TRBD1 (5 bases). Germline V gives CDR1 SEHNR, CDR2 FQNEAQ (reference sequence). The CDR3 covers 13 residues. Trimming left V 5 bases short and J 2 bases short, with 9 bases between. The CDR3 protein is CASSPQGQETQYF. The DNA of the CDR3 is TGTGCCAGCAGCCCTCAGGGACAAGAGACCCAGTACTTC. The whole variable domain, remainder taken from reference TRBV7-9 and TRBJ2-5, is DTGVSQNPRHKITKRGQNVTFRCDPISEHNRLYWYRQTLGQGPEFLTYFQNEAQLEKSRLLSDRFSAERPKGSFSTLEIQRTEQGDSAMYLCASSPQGQETQYFGPGTRLLVL.

The genes are TRBV27 and TRBJ2-1; possible D gene TRBD1, 6 bases. The CDR3 runs to 14 residues. Trimming removed 3 bases from V and 7 bases from J, with 13 bases in between. Germline V lookup: CDR1 MNHEY, CDR2 SMNVEV (reference sequence). DNA of the CDR3: TGTGCCAGCAGTTTTCCGACAGGATTGAATGAGCAGTTCTTC. Translation: CASSFPTGLNEQFF.

The chain links TRBV11-3 to TRBJ2-7, with a possible D match to TRBD1 (6 bases). Looked up from germline, CDR1 is SGHNT and CDR2 is YENEEA. This CDR3 region has 13 residues. V gave up 2 bases and J gave up 2 bases, with 7 bases separating them. The CDR3 loop is CASSLRDTYEQYF. Here the CDR3 DNA reads TGTGCCAGCAGCTTACGGGACACCTACGAGCAGTACTTC.

V and J are TRBV10-2 and TRBJ2-7; D is ambiguous. V lost 4 bases and J 3 bases, leaving 10 bases between the germline ends. The CDR3 has 13 amino acids. In germline, CDR1 is WSHSY, CDR2 SAAADI. The CDR3 region is CASSGDYFYEQYF. The CDR3 DNA reads TGCGCCAGCAGTGGTGATTATTTCTACGAGCAGTACTTC.

This clone was detected only a few times. J is TRBJ1-1 and V is TRBV27, with D possibly TRBD1 on 6 matching bases. Germline assignment: CDR1 MNHEY and CDR2 SMNVEV (reference sequence). The V gene lost 4 bases and the J gene lost 1 base, with 10 bases spanning the gap. The CDR3 contains 14 residues. The CDR3 sequence: CASSWGGWNTEAFF. The CDR3 DNA reads as TGTGCCAGCAGTTGGGGGGGCTGGAACACTGAAGCTTTCTTT.

The sample holds a few counts of this clone. The V and J genes are TRBV29-1 and TRBJ1-1, with 11 bases fitting TRBD1. This CDR3 comprises 14 residues. Germline values: CDR1 SQVTM, CDR2 ANQGSEA. V trimming: 4 bases; J trimming: 1 base; junction bases outside the gene matches: 2. Here the CDR3 reads CSVADRGQNTEAFF. CDR3 coding DNA: TGCAGCGTTGCGGACAGGGGGCAGAACACTGAAGCTTTCTTT.

The rearrangement uses TRBV5-8 and TRBJ1-1; unclear D gene. The V end lost 4 bases, the J end lost 0 bases, and 7 bases lay between the germline ends. The germline V gene has CDR1 SGHTS and CDR2 YDEGEE. The CDR3 consists of 13 residues. This CDR3 reads CASSLALNTEAFF. The CDR3 nucleotides are TGTGCCAGCAGCCTTGCTCTGAACACTGAAGCTTTCTTT.

This clone showed up just once. This rearrangement joins TRBV7-2 to TRBJ2-7; D might be TRBD1 (5 bases). The germline gives CDR1 SGHTA, CDR2 FQGNSA. CDR3 size: 14 residues. V was cut by 8 bases and J by 0 bases, with 14 bases left in between. For the CDR3, the DNA is TGTGCCAGCGCAGGGCCTCTCGTCTCCTACGAGCAGTACTTC. It codes for CASAGPLVSYEQYF.

The V call is TRBV4-1, the J call TRBJ2-7, with 7 bases lining up with TRBD1. CDR3 length equals 13 residues. With 4 bases clipped from V and 3 bases from J, the junction kept 3 bases outside the gene matches. Germline values: CDR1 MGHRA, CDR2 YSYEKL. In DNA, the CDR3 is TGCGCCAGCAGCCGCAGACAGGGCTACGAGCAGTACTTC. It encodes CASSRRQGYEQYF.

V is TRBV9 and J is TRBJ2-5; TRBD2 might be the D (6 bases). The CDR3 has 15 residues. The germline V gene encodes CDR1 SGDLS and CDR2 YYNGEE. V lost 3 bases, J lost 0 bases, and 12 bases lay in between. In DNA form, the CDR3 reads TGTGCCAGCAGCGAGGGACTGGGGTACCAAGAGACCCAGTACTTC. Protein: CASSEGLGYQETQYF.

V gene TRBV11-1 combines with J gene TRBJ2-1, with a tentative D call TRBD1 (6 bases). The V gene lost 5 bases and the J gene lost 6 bases, with 20 bases spanning the gap. The CDR3 is 16 amino acids. Germline values: CDR1 SGHAT, CDR2 FQDESV (reference sequence). The chain's CDR3 is CASSIADRSVFNEQFF. The CDR3 DNA follows: TGTGCCAGCAGCATCGCCGACAGGTCCGTTTTCAATGAGCAGTTCTTC. The whole variable domain, remainder taken from reference TRBV11-1 and TRBJ2-1, is EAEVAQSPRYKITEKSQAVAFWCDPISGHATLYWYRQILGQGPELLVQFQDESVVDDSQLPKDRFSAERLKGVDSTLKIQPAELGDSAMYLCASSIADRSVFNEQFFGPGTRLTVL.

This sequence joins TRBV7-8 and TRBJ2-3; D gene uncertain. The V gene's germline CDR1 is SGHVS and CDR2 FQNEAQ. The CDR3 loop spans 12 amino acids. Trimming shortened V by 6 bases and J by 4 bases, and 8 bases separated the two germline ends. CDR3 in DNA: TGTGCCAGCAGTAAGAGCGCAGATACGCAGTATTTT. Translated, it gives CASSKSADTQYF.

The chain employs TRBV10-3 and TRBJ2-1; D perhaps matches TRBD1 (6 bases). The CDR3 is made up of 15 amino acids. CDR1 is ENHRY, CDR2 SYGVKD, per germline. V dropped 8 bases and J dropped 7 bases, with 21 bases sitting between them. The CDR3 coding sequence is TGTGCCATCGGGGCAGGAAACAGGGCCCTGAATGAGCAGTTCTTC. Translating gives CAIGAGNRALNEQFF.

The chain combines TRBV28 with TRBJ2-2; D is ambiguous. V was pared by 2 bases and J by 0 bases, with 10 bases between. Germline CDR1 MDHEN, CDR2 SYDVKM. The CDR3 has 16 residues. CDR3 DNA sequence: TGTGCCAGCAGTTTAGTGGCCTCTTCGAACACCGGGGAGCTGTTTTTT. Encoded protein: CASSLVASSNTGELFF. Full variable domain (remainder filled in from reference TRBV28 and TRBJ2-2): DVKVTQSSRYLVKRTGEKVFLECVQDMDHENMFWYRQDPGLGLRLIYFSYDVKMKEKGDIPEGYSVSREKKERFSLILESASTNQTSMYLCASSLVASSNTGELFFGEGSRLTVL.

This chain connects TRBV27 to TRBJ2-7; 8 bases agree with TRBD1. This CDR3 has 13 amino acids. The germline CDR1 and CDR2 sequences are MNHEY and SMNVEV (reference sequence). V was pared by 6 bases and J by 3 bases, with 4 bases of the junction left unmatched. CDR3 coding DNA: TGTGCCAGCAGCCAAGACAGGGGCTACGAGCAGTACTTC. Amino acid sequence: CASSQDRGYEQYF.

The rearrangement joins TRBV2 to TRBJ2-7; possible D gene TRBD2, 6 bases. V was pared by 4 bases and J by 2 bases, with 12 bases between. The CDR3 runs 14 residues. The germline gives CDR1 SNHLY, CDR2 FYNNEI. The CDR3 spells CASSGGTFPYEQYF. CDR3 coding DNA: TGTGCCAGCAGTGGAGGGACTTTCCCCTACGAGCAGTACTTC. Full variable domain (rest looked up from reference TRBV2 and TRBJ2-7): EPEVTQTPSHQVTQMGQEVILRCVPISNHLYFYWYRQILGQKVEFLVSFYNNEISEKSEIFDDQFSVERPDGSNFTLKIRSTKLEDSAMYFCASSGGTFPYEQYFGPGTRLTVT.

This clone was picked up one time. V and J are TRBV18 and TRBJ2-1; the D is unclear. Per the germline V gene, CDR1 is KGHSH and CDR2 is LQKENI. The CDR3 is 12 residues long. The V end lost 6 bases, the J end lost 4 bases, and 7 bases lay between the germline ends. The CDR3 spells CASSPIYNEQFF. CDR3 nucleotide sequence: TGTGCCAGCTCTCCTATTTACAATGAGCAGTTCTTC. The full variable domain, rest sourced from reference TRBV18 and TRBJ2-1, is NAGVMQNPRHLVRRRGQEARLRCSPMKGHSHVYWYRQLPEEGLKFMVYLQKENIIDESGMPKERFSAEFPKEGPSILRIQQVVRGDSAAYFCASSPIYNEQFFGPGTRLTVL.

A single count supports this clone. The V and J genes are TRBV9 and TRBJ2-7; a weak D match, TRBD1 (6 bases). This CDR3 contains 14 residues. V was pared by 4 bases and J by 0 bases, with 11 bases between. Per germline, CDR1 SGDLS and CDR2 YYNGEE. The CDR3 sequence: CASSPAGDSYEQYF. In DNA form, the CDR3 reads TGTGCCAGCAGCCCCGCAGGGGACTCCTACGAGCAGTACTTC.